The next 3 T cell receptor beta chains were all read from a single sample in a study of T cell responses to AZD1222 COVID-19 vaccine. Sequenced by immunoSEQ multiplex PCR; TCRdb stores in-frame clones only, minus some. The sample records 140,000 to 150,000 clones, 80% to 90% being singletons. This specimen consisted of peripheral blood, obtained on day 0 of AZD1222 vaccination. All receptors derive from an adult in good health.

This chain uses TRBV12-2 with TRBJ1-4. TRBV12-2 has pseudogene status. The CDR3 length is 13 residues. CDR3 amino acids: CASRLEENEKLFF. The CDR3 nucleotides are TGTGCAAGTCGCTTAGAAGAGAATGAAAAACTGTTTTTT.

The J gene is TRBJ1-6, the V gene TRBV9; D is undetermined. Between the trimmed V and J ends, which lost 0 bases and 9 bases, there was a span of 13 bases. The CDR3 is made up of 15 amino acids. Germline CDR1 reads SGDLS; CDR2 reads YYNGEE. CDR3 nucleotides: TGTGCCAGCAGCGTAGTTTCGGCAGGCTTTTCACCCCTCCACTTT. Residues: CASSVVSAGFSPLHF.

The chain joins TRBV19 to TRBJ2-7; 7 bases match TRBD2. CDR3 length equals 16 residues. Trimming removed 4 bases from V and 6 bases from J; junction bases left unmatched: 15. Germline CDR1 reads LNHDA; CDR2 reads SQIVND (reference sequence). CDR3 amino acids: CASSTSTGGSLLEQYF. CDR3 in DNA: TGTGCCAGTAGTACATCCACGGGCGGGAGCCTTCTCGAGCAGTACTTC.